This T cell receptor (beta chain) was recorded in a study of control samples from healthy donors and cancer patients. In this sample, this clone turned up a few times. The CDR3 extends over 13 amino acids. The germline V gene has CDR1 SGHTA and CDR2 FQGTGA. V was pared by 4 bases and J by 0 bases, with 6 bases between. Measured with immunoSEQ multiplex PCR; TCRdb has only the in-frame clones, and not every one. The data show approximately 90,000 clones, with around 85% seen just once and less than 2.5% held by the top ten. The TCR was taken from a woman aged 40 to 55 in good health. The source material was blood. The chain joins TRBV7-3 to TRBJ1-1; no clear D gene. The CDR3: CASSWTVNTEAFF. The CDR3 nucleotides read TGTGCCAGCAGCTGGACGGTGAACACTGAAGCTTTCTTT. Full variable domain (missing parts from reference TRBV7-3 and TRBJ1-1): GAGVSQTPSNKVTEKGKYVELRCDPISGHTALYWYRQSLGQGPEFLIYFQGTGAADDSGLPNDRFFAVRPEGSVSTLKIQRTERGDSAVYLCASSWTVNTEAFFGQGTRLTVV.